The 19 T cell receptor beta chains listed next were all sequenced from one sample in a study of control samples from healthy donors and cancer patients. TCRdb keeps only in-frame clones here, not all; method: immunoSEQ multiplex PCR. Here the sample spans over 200,000 clones, almost 85% being singletons. Source material: PBMCs. The receptor set was obtained from a woman in her sixties with lung cancer.

J is TRBJ1-1 and V is TRBV7-8; 9 bases line up with TRBD1. CDR1 and CDR2 from the germline V gene are SGHVS and FQNEAQ. This CDR3 comprises 17 residues. Trimming removed 4 bases from V and 3 bases from J; junction bases left unmatched: 12. The CDR3 region is CASSSLPGQGPYTEAFF. CDR3 DNA: TGTGCCAGCAGCTCGCTACCGGGACAGGGCCCTTACACTGAAGCTTTCTTT.

This clone was counted once. The same CDR3 can be traced to other DNA sequences in this sample. J is TRBJ2-7 and V is TRBV2; TRBD1 is a possible D gene (5 bases). The V gene's germline CDR1 is SNHLY and CDR2 FYNNEI. There are 12 residues in the CDR3. Trimming pared 3 bases from V and 3 bases from J, leaving 6 bases between. This CDR3 reads CASSDRDYEQYF. CDR3 DNA sequence: TGTGCCAGCAGTGACAGGGACTACGAGCAGTACTTC.

Comments on this clone: Mismatch with germline at one junction end may stem from a read error. The V call is TRBV28, the J call TRBJ2-1; 7 bases are a match to TRBD1. This CDR3 has 13 amino acids. Germline-derived CDR1 and CDR2 are MDHEN and SYDVKM. CDR3 sequence (DNA): TGTGCCAGCAATTTAGTGAGGACAGGTGAGCAGTTCTTC. Protein product: CASNLVRTGEQFF.

The V call is TRBV5-6, the J call TRBJ1-2, with a weak D call TRBD1 (5 bases). Germline values: CDR1 SGHDT, CDR2 YYEEEE. The CDR3 spans 12 residues. Trimming left V 4 bases short and J 4 bases short, with 8 bases between. Here the CDR3 reads CASSRQLYGYTF. Here the CDR3 DNA reads TGTGCCAGCAGCCGACAGCTCTATGGCTACACCTTC.

The chain recombines TRBV9 with TRBJ2-1, with TRBD1 identical over 9 bases. Trimming removed 2 bases from V and 8 bases from J; junction bases left unmatched: 11. The CDR3 runs 16 residues. From germline, CDR1 is SGDLS and CDR2 YYNGEE. CDR3 DNA sequence: TGTGCCAGCAGCGTGGAAGGGACAGGGCTTGCGGATGAGCAGTTCTTC. It specifies CASSVEGTGLADEQFF.

This clone was seen a few times. This chain links TRBV27 with TRBJ1-2, with 8 bases fitting TRBD1. The CDR3 loop spans 18 amino acids. With 1 base clipped from V and 6 bases from J, the junction kept 16 bases outside the gene matches. Germline V gene sequence: CDR1 MNHEY, CDR2 SMNVEV (reference sequence). CDR3 sequence: CASSLWAGGASLGDGYTF. CDR3 DNA sequence: TGTGCCAGCAGTTTATGGGCAGGGGGCGCATCTCTAGGGGATGGCTACACCTTC.

The rearrangement uses TRBV21-1 and TRBJ1-5; the D segment call TRBD1 is taken from the table without a DNA check. TRBV21-1 is labeled a pseudogene. The CDR3 contains 20 residues. The CDR3 reads CASSKVVGDRVQHSNQPQHF. CDR3 nucleotide sequence: TGTGCCAGCAGCAAAGTGGTAGGAGACAGGGTACAACATAGCAATCAGCCCCAGCATTTT.

The CDR3 DNA sequence: TGTGCCAGCAGTTCGACTAGTGGTGAGCAGTTCTTC. Translation gives CASSSTSGEQFF. The chain links TRBV28 to TRBJ2-1; D possibly corresponds to TRBD2 (6 bases). CDR3 length: 12 amino acids. The germline V and J ends were trimmed by 4 bases and 9 bases, with 10 bases remaining between them. Germline assignment: CDR1 MDHEN and CDR2 SYDVKM.

J is TRBJ1-2 and V is TRBV4-1; TRBD1 aligns across 7 bases. This CDR3 has 16 amino acids. After removal of 1 base from V and 4 bases from J, the junction contained 9 bases not matched to a gene. The germline CDR1 and CDR2 sequences are MGHRA and YSYEKL. The CDR3 sequence is CASSQGGQLLSYGYTF. DNA of the CDR3: TGCGCCAGCAGCCAAGGGGGACAGCTACTTAGCTATGGCTACACCTTC.

In regard to this clone: An end of the junction differs from the germline gene, which may be a read error. The same CDR3 can be traced to other DNA sequences in this sample. The chain links TRBV10-3 to TRBJ2-1; TRBD1 is a possible D gene (9 bases). CDR1 and CDR2 (germline): ENHRY, SYGVKD. CDR3 length equals 17 residues. DNA for the CDR3: TGTCCCATCAGGGAGGGGGGCGGGGGGACAGGGTCGAATGAGCAGTTCTTC. Its translation: CPIREGGGGTGSNEQFF.

Here the CDR3 DNA reads TGTGCCTGGAGTCGGTGGGCTGGGAATCAGCCCCAGCATTTT. Translated, it gives CAWSRWAGNQPQHF. J is TRBJ1-5 and V is TRBV30; D unresolved. This CDR3 spans 14 amino acids. Looked up from germline, CDR1 is GTSNPN and CDR2 is SVGIG (reference sequence). Between the trimmed V and J ends, which lost 2 bases and 4 bases, there was a span of 12 bases.

This clone has a single count. The rearrangement links TRBV19 to TRBJ1-4; D may be TRBD1 (5 bases). CDR3 length: 14 amino acids. Germline V lookup: CDR1 LNHDA, CDR2 SQIVND (reference sequence). The V and J ends lost 5 bases and 4 bases respectively, with 11 bases between them. CDR3 DNA sequence: TGTGCCAGTAGTCTCCGGGACCTTAATGAAAAACTGTTTTTT. The encoded protein is CASSLRDLNEKLFF.

The V gene is TRBV7-3, the J gene TRBJ2-5; D is ambiguous. The length of the CDR3 is 11 residues. Germline V gives CDR1 SGHTA, CDR2 FQGTGA. V was trimmed by 5 bases and J by 9 bases, leaving 10 bases between them. CDR3 DNA sequence: TGTGCCAGCAGCGCCGGTGGAGCCCAGTACTTC. Its protein is CASSAGGAQYF.

V usage is TRBV7-9 and J usage is TRBJ2-7, with D perhaps being TRBD1 or TRBD2 (5 bases each). Trimming removed 1 base at V and 2 bases at J, with 9 bases between. Germline V gives CDR1 SEHNR, CDR2 FQNEAQ (reference sequence). The CDR3 contains 14 residues. The CDR3 region has the DNA TGTGCCAGCAGCTTAGGGGACGGCCCCTACGAGCAGTACTTC. Amino acid sequence: CASSLGDGPYEQYF.

The V call is TRBV19, the J call TRBJ1-3; no reliable D call. Germline assignment: CDR1 LNHDA and CDR2 SQIVND (reference sequence). Deletions cut 7 bases from V and 3 bases from J, with 22 bases between. CDR3 length: 17 residues. The DNA of the CDR3 is TGTGCCAGTACCGGGCTCACCGGGCCAAGGCTTGGAAACACCATATATTTT. Translating it yields CASTGLTGPRLGNTIYF.

The chain couples TRBV7-8 to TRBJ1-1; 7 nucleotides line up with TRBD1. Trimming took 0 bases from V and 1 from J; bases not matched to a gene: 5. The germline V gene encodes CDR1 SGHVS and CDR2 FQNEAQ. CDR3 length: 16 residues. CDR3 in amino acids: CASSLAGAGGNTEAFF. The CDR3 nucleotides are TGTGCCAGCAGCTTAGCAGGTGCAGGGGGGAACACTGAAGCTTTCTTT.

This chain uses TRBV7-2 with TRBJ1-1, with D possibly TRBD1 on 5 matching bases. The CDR3 extends over 13 amino acids. Trimming shortened V by 4 bases and J by 8 bases, and 14 bases separated the two germline ends. Per the germline V gene, CDR1 is SGHTA and CDR2 is FQGNSA. The CDR3 loop reads CASSSRPGTEAFF. DNA for the CDR3: TGTGCCAGCAGCTCAAGGCCGGGGACCGAAGCTTTCTTT.

The chain links TRBV20-1 to TRBJ2-5; 7 nucleotides line up with TRBD2. Germline V CDR1 and CDR2: DFQATT, SNEGSKA (reference sequence). The CDR3 extends over 18 amino acids. J lost 2 bases, V lost 3 bases, and 18 bases had no gene match. This CDR3 is CSASLNYFGGGNQETQYF. CDR3 in DNA: TGCAGTGCTAGTCTAAATTACTTTGGGGGGGGGAATCAAGAGACCCAGTACTTC.

The chain recombines TRBV2 with TRBJ2-4; 14 bases map to TRBD2. The germline gives CDR1 SNHLY, CDR2 FYNNEI. V was pared by 3 bases and J by 0 bases, with 16 bases of the junction left unmatched. The CDR3 has 22 amino acids. The chain's CDR3 is CASSEVRETGLAGVVAKNIQYF. CDR3 sequence (DNA): TGTGCCAGCAGTGAGGTCCGAGAAACGGGACTAGCGGGAGTGGTAGCCAAAAACATTCAGTACTTC.